The present T cell receptor (beta chain) was sequenced within a study of cytomegalovirus exposure and HLA in healthy donors (TCRdb year 2017). Describing the broader study: According to an earlier analysis of several hundred of the donors, about 190 million T cells yielded some 120 million unique TCR beta sequences and 276 Gb of sequence data. An early release covering over 500 HLA-typed donors comprised about 300 gigabases of sequencing data and 85 million to 100 million unique TCR sequences. Of the roughly 410 genotyped donors, roughly 80% were placed in the genetic ancestry cluster associated with self-reported Caucasian donors. The study was designed to test whether signatures of past pathogen exposure could be identified by cataloging public T cell receptors. The T cell repertoires of several hundred subjects were profiled by immunosequencing and related to cytomegalovirus serostatus. In addition to the first cohort of roughly 670 subjects, a separate validation cohort of 120 different subjects was used. To predict cytomegalovirus infection status, the study combined high-throughput TCR immunosequencing, statistical association of individual TCRs with disease status, and machine learning. A later analysis re-analyzed previously published TCR beta repertoires from approximately 700 donors and added high-resolution HLA genotyping to study TCR occurrence patterns. The later analysis used no new phenotypic data to find candidate immune exposures, relying instead on TCR beta sequences and their occurrence across donors. To decide whether each TCR beta V gene segment behaved as functional or pseudogenic, an earlier analysis of approximately 620 of the donors relied on high-throughput TCR beta sequencing. Alongside the repertoire data, information on donor age, sex, ethnicity and CMV serostatus was compiled. A later genetic analysis used genome-wide SNP genotypes for about three fifths of the roughly 700 donors, treating that subset as a discovery cohort. Every repertoire in the discovery cohort had been generated on one and the same sequencing platform. Class I and class II HLA loci were covered by the typing at four-digit resolution. The number of typed donors differed by locus: about 620-640 for A, B, C, DRB1 and DQB1; 522 for DQA1; approximately 600 for DPA1; and some 470 for DPB1. Roughly 5 DR-DQ haplotypes were handled as single units for association and clustering because linkage in the cohort was strong. Across 398 genotyped donors of the cohort, an average of approximately 220,000 unique TCR beta nucleotide sequences per donor were sequenced, and roughly 17% of those sequences were non-productive.

The library came from the immunoSEQ multiplex PCR assay. A mixture of 60 forward primers for TCR Vbeta segments and 13 reverse primers for TCR Jbeta segments was used in the multiplex PCR. Amplification of the CDR3 region of rearranged TCR beta genes was performed with a multiplex PCR assay on genomic DNA. On the Illumina HiSeq System, the amplified TCR beta libraries were sequenced as 87-base-pair reads. Regarding the original processing steps: Across the 670 or so repertoires, a later analysis counted 78 million or so unique TCR beta chains, approximately 12 million of which were shared by at least two donors. A nearest-neighbor algorithm error-corrected the raw reads and collapsed the reads into unique sequences, merging closely related sequences to remove PCR and sequencing errors. V, D and J gene segments were assigned by aligning CDR3 sequences to IMGT reference sequences. Each retained sequence needed at least a six-nucleotide match to both a V gene segment and a J gene segment. Rearrangements were called productive when the CDR3 lacked stop codons and stayed in frame with V and J; all others were non-productive. Following IMGT convention, CDR3 was defined as the stretch from the second conserved V-encoded cysteine up to the conserved J-encoded phenylalanine. The earlier analysis of 587 of the donors excluded sequences that lacked an unambiguous match to a single V gene segment. In an earlier analysis of 587 of the donors, a V segment was called functional when productive rearrangements were above 56.7%, and segregating when the standard deviation between donors exceeded 5%. To diagnose cytomegalovirus status from the catalog of TCR beta chain sequences, a statistical classification framework was built. In a later analysis, V and J genes were assigned by comparing TCR nucleotide sequences against IMGT/GENE-DB human TR gene sequences. Using the TCRdist pipeline, a later analysis assigned CDR3 sequences along with most-parsimonious VDJ recombination scenarios. In a later analysis, each TCR beta chain was defined by its CDR3 amino acid sequence together with its V-gene family, and reads lacking a unique V-gene family were excluded. A later analysis removed several hundred highly shared, low-generation-probability nucleotide sequences to deal with suspected cross-contamination and a sequencing artifact. In a later analysis, a clonal expansion index was calculated for each public chain from normalized within-repertoire ranks of inferred template counts. A later analysis computed generation probabilities with a VDJ recombination model fitted to out-of-frame rearrangements, and checked the results against IGoR. In a later analysis, TCR-TCR, TCR-HLA and TCR-CMV co-occurrence was scored with hypergeometric tests, and a repertoire-size bias correction was applied to TCR pairs. A later analysis estimated false discovery rates by permuting HLA or CMV assignments 20 times. In a later analysis, co-occurring TCRs were grouped using DBSCAN, and TCRdist sequence similarity was added for clustering within HLA-allele-positive subsets. For co-occurrence clustering, repertoires with fewer than 30,000 or more than 120,000 public chains were excluded, along with five repertoires with anomalous nucleotide sharing. This immuneACCESS table, as held by TCRdb, lists in-frame sequences with V and J called but not all clones. Of the missing ones, under half trace to an unresolved V gene in checked studies; the others have no known cause. The V and J calls and clone size were taken over from that table, and D and trimming were inferred from the DNA. This sample is represented by around 150,000 clones; around nine tenths of them were singletons. Clones ranked in the top ten supply 0.75% to 0.95% of the sample.

As to this clone: Its binding antigen is unknown. Base qualities are not at hand, and no much larger clone is one base apart.

In total, fewer than 750 healthy bone marrow donors made up the cohort. All cohort members were sampled while nominally healthy, although unrecorded immune exposures were likely present. The donor tested CMV seronegative and was one of the 352 seronegative cohort members. A peripheral blood sample was collected from each donor, and TCR beta sequencing was performed on peripheral blood mononuclear cells. Genomic DNA extraction from the blood cell samples was performed with the Qiagen DNeasy Blood Extraction Kit. The study at large found these results: Most CMV-associated TCR beta chains appeared to be HLA-restricted in a later analysis, and the HLA associations seemed to be driven largely by CMV exposure. In a later analysis, HLA-associated TCR beta chains were found to be more clonally expanded and to have lower generation probabilities than equally common non-associated chains. Because some donors lacked HLA typing at each locus, the association tests relied only on the typed subset. This cohort had only TCR beta chains sequenced, and the lack of alpha or paired-chain data limited which features could be detected. An earlier analysis of some 590 of the donors showed that most TCR beta V segments appeared in productive rearrangements either about 87% or about 30% of the time, which broadly matched IMGT annotations. A further reported finding was that TCR beta sequences accurately predicted the HLA-A and HLA-B alleles for most subjects in the first cohort. Immune exposure information for the cohort was limited to CMV serostatus. Correlated functional status among segregating V segments might be attributable to linkage disequilibrium, but an unknown experimental factor could not be ruled out. According to the authors, the approach could potentially be generalized to other disease states and immunological phenotypes. Sequencing depth was assumed to be roughly uniform across donors in the presence/absence analyses, though that assumption may not hold. A later genetic analysis associated a missense DCLRE1C variant with V-gene and J-gene trimming of TCR beta chains, and an independent cohort replicated the association. Seventeen rarely observed V segments, including chromosome 9 orphons, were excluded from the earlier analysis of almost 600 of the donors because counts were too low. Most TCR sequences were observed very rarely across donors, whereas some public TCRs were present in many individuals. Cytomegalovirus status was reported to be diagnosed by the classifier with high specificity and sensitivity in both the original and validation cohorts. Assigning TCR associations to individual alleles was difficult when HLA alleles, especially DR and DQ, strongly co-occurred. A cluster of highly shared sequence variants was judged likely to represent a technical artifact of the sequencing pipeline. A later analysis found that TCR association rates varied across HLA loci, with DRB1 alleles showing the most associated TCRs and HLA-C alleles the fewest. A later analysis reported that several top co-occurrence clusters appeared linked to parvovirus B19, influenza, CMV and Epstein-Barr virus. Compared with the roughly 720-donor mean, donors in an Asian-associated ancestry cluster had fewer N-insertions in productive TCRs, according to a later genetic analysis. Three of the identified cytomegalovirus-associated TCR beta chains were confirmed in vitro to be specific for cytomegalovirus antigens. In a later analysis, some 17,000 TCR beta sequences were associated with specific HLA alleles at a false discovery rate of 0.05. The study gave a list of 150 to 200 TCR beta chains associated with cytomegalovirus.

The sequenced sample consisted of PBMCs. This clonotype originated in a woman aged 30 to 39 in good health and CMV-seronegative.

The CDR3 in this case is CASSNPRDREVGELFF. The nucleotide sequence is given as TGCGCCAGCAGCAACCCCCGGGACAGGGAGGTCGGGGAGCTGTTTTTT. The receptor chain draws on TRBV4-1 and TRBJ2-2, and 9 junctional nucleotides match TRBD1. The CDR1 and CDR2 encoded by the germline V gene are MGHRA and YSYEKL. From cysteine to phenylalanine, the CDR3 is 16 amino acids long. Only the CDR3 DNA is retained, 48 bases long and in frame from the first base. V is trimmed back by 5 bases and J by 7 bases, and the junction contains 11 bases that no gene match accounts for.